This TCR beta chain was obtained from a study of blood T cells in healthy people across ages. As to this clonotype: Its antigen is unknown.

Each sample used at least 6.5 million PBMCs. The germline CDR1 and CDR2 sequences are LNHDA and SQIVND (reference sequence). The CDR3 length is 16 residues. Trimming took off 5 bases at V and 0 bases at J, with 17 bases between the two ends. Alongside a J-beta primer mix, a sample-barcoded 5' primer served in a second PCR lasting about 7 to 11 cycles. TCRdb re-called the 5' RACE reads through MiXCR, storing one row per CDR3 protein. Among hundreds of thousands of distinct CDR3 sequences listed, about 54% were seen once. Whole-study findings and limits: PBMCs were not sorted, which prevented a conclusive comparison of naive versus antigen-experienced cells. With donor CMV status unknown, expanded clonotype changes were possibly confounded. Underestimates were what the diversity estimates from one million T cells were considered to be.

The receptor was derived from a man between 60 and 70 years old in good health. Input material: blood. V and J are TRBV19 and TRBJ2-7; D possibly uses TRBD1 or TRBD2 (6 bases each). The CDR3 protein is CASSPVRGLSSYEQYF. In DNA, the CDR3 is TGTGCCAGTAGTCCCGTTCGGGGGCTAAGCTCCTACGAGCAGTACTTC.